This T cell receptor (beta chain) is drawn from a study of cytomegalovirus exposure and HLA in healthy donors. Study outcomes and limitations: Later analysis suggested links between common viral pathogens and several top significant clusters. Exclusion applied to some V segments, including TRBV6-2 and TRBV6-3, as they were indistinguishable. Analysis was performed later, and it showed HLA-associated TCR beta chains to be more clonally expanded than equally common others. A prior analysis recorded that most TCR beta V segments were productive about 90% or about 30% of the time.

About this clone: Its target is not known.

The PCR used 60 Vbeta and 13 Jbeta primers. Clones were read by immunoSEQ multiplex PCR, and TCRdb kept only the in-frame ones, dropping some. The data contain just over 95,000 clones, 60% to 85% of them seen just once; the ten biggest clones take up approximately 5%. Germline V CDR1 and CDR2: MRHNA, SNTAGT. The CDR3 contains 16 residues. J lost 2 bases, V lost 4 bases, and 9 bases had no gene match. The TCR was taken from a woman between 40 and 55 years old in good health and CMV-seronegative. Sequencing was carried out using PBMCs. The V gene is TRBV6-4, the J gene TRBJ2-3; 7 bases fit TRBD2. CDR3 amino acids: CASSAYPGGHTDTQYF. The DNA of the CDR3 is TGTGCCAGCAGTGCGTACCCGGGAGGTCACACAGATACGCAGTATTTT.